This TCR beta chain was captured in a study of PD-1 blockade in classical Hodgkin lymphoma. Study-wide background: Patients got intravenous nivolumab 3 mg/kg every 2 weeks. General study findings and limits: By C4D1 there was a significant rise in CD4+ TCR diversity but not in CD8+ TCR diversity. The study reported lower baseline TCR diversity in newly diagnosed patients than in healthy donors.

Trimming took 0 bases from V and 7 from J, leaving 9 bases between them. Germline-derived CDR1 and CDR2 are SGHDN and FVKESK. The CDR3 has 13 residues. TCRdb keeps only in-frame clones here, not all; method: immunoSEQ multiplex PCR. The sample carries around 100,000 clones, roughly nine tenths recorded once. Comment on this clone: The antigen is not known.

Time point reported: cycle 4 day 1 (C4D1), after less than seven weeks of nivolumab. Patients all relapsed after autologous stem cell transplantation, and there was variation in brentuximab vedotin exposure. This TCR was sampled from a human donor with classical Hodgkin lymphoma. Sequenced here: peripheral blood mononuclear cells (PBMCs), sampled before the fourth cycle of nivolumab. The rearrangement links TRBV14 to TRBJ1-1; the D gene is possibly TRBD1 (5 bases). In nucleotides, the CDR3 is TGTGCCAGCAGCCAAGAAAGACAGTATGAAGCTTTCTTT. Residues: CASSQERQYEAFF.